This T cell receptor (beta chain) was identified during a study of T cells in Graves' hyperthyroidism and ophthalmopathy. Study background: Peripheral blood samples were taken at initial diagnosis, prior to any treatment.

The V end was cut by 4 bases, the J end by 4 bases, with 17 bases between. Germline V gene data show CDR1 as SGHDN and CDR2 as FVKESK. The CDR3 has 16 residues. The study, taken as a whole, reports: Stable hyperthyroidism was told apart from ophthalmopathy by a model built on 13 V-J features.

Concerning this clonotype itself: As yet, its antigen is unknown. The conserved phenylalanine or tryptophan is not found at the CDR3 terminus, so this likely reflects a read error.

Amplification yielded TCR beta CDR3 regions, with RNA transcripts as the source. An initial round of RT-PCR targeting the TCR CDR3 relied on the HTBI primer set. TCRdb reprocessed the multiplex PCR reads via MiXCR and lists one record per CDR3 protein. This table has hundreds of thousands of distinct CDR3 sequences, 20% to 25% appearing once. Patients with ophthalmopathy all had a Clinical Activity Score of at least 3, a NOSPECS grade of at least 4 and duration under 3 months. Extraction of PBMCs used 8 to 10 ml of fresh peripheral blood. This rearrangement joins TRBV14 to TRBJ1-5; possible D gene TRBD1, 6 bases. The sequence was collected from a man under 40 with Graves' ophthalmopathy. Sequencing was performed on blood. The DNA of the CDR3 is TGTGCCAGCAGCCGCGTCGGGGGCCGCCTGAATCAGCCCCAGCATTCT. This codes for CASSRVGGRLNQPQHS.